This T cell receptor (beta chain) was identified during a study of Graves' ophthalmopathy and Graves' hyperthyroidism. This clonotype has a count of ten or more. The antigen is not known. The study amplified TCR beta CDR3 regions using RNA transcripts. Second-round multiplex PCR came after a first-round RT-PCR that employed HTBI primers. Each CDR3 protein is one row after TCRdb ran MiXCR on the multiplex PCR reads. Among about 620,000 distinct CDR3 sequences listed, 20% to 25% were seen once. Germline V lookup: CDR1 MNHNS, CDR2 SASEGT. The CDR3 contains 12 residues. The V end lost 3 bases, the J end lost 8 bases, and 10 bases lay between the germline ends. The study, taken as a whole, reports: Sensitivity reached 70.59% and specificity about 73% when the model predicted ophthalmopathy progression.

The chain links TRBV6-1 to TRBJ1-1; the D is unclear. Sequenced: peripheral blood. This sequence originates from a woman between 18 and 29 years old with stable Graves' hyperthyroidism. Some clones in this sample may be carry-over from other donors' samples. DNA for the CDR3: TGTGCCAGCAGTGACTGGGTGGGGGAAGCTTTCTTT. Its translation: CASSDWVGEAFF.